This T cell receptor beta chain is from a study of T cell responses to AZD1222 COVID-19 vaccine. Study conclusions and caveats: In all cases, repertoires were sampled only after the peak T cell response.

Sequenced by immunoSEQ multiplex PCR; TCRdb stores in-frame clones only, minus some. This sample carries 4,000 to 5,000 clones, 89% of them seen once, and the ten largest clones take 5.2%. Of note for this clone: What it recognizes is unknown.

The V end lost 0 bases, the J end lost 2 bases, and 23 bases lay between the germline ends. This CDR3 spans 20 amino acids. Germline CDR1 and CDR2: SGHRS and YFSETQ. The receptor comes from an adult who received the AZD1222 COVID-19 vaccine. Sample: peripheral blood, taken 28 days after the second AZD1222 dose. V is TRBV5-1 and J is TRBJ2-2, with a tentative D call TRBD2 (6 bases). The CDR3 reads CASSLGVRGFAAHNTGELFF. Here the CDR3 DNA reads TGCGCCAGCAGCTTGGGGGTCCGGGGGTTTGCAGCACATAACACCGGGGAGCTGTTTTTT.